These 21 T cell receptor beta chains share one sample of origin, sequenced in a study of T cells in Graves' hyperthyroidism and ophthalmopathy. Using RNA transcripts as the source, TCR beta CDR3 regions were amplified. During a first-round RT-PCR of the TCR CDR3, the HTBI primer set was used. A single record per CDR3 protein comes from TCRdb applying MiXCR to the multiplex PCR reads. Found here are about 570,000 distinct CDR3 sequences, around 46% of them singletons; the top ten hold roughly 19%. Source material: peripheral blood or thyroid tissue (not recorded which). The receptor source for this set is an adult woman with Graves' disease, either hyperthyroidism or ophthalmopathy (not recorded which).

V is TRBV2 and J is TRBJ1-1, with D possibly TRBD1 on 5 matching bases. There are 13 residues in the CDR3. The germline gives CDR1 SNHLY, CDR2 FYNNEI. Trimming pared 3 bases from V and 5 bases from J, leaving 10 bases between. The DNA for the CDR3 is TGTGCCAGCAGTGAGGGGCGGAGGACTGAAGCTTTCTTT. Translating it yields CASSEGRRTEAFF.

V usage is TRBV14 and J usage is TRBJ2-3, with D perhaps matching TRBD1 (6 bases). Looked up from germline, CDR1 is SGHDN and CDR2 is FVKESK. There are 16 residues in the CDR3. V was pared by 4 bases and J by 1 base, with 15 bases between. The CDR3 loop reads CASSRRPGQRTDTQYF. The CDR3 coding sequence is TGTGCCAGCAGCCGTAGACCGGGACAACGCACAGATACGCAGTATTTT.

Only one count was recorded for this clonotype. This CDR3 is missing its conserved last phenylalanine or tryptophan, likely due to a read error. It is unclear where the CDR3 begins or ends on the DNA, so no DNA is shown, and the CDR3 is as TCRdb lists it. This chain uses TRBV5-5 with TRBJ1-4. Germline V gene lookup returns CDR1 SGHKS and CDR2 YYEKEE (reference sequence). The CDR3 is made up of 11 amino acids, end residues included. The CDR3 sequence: CASSLGTSGRL.

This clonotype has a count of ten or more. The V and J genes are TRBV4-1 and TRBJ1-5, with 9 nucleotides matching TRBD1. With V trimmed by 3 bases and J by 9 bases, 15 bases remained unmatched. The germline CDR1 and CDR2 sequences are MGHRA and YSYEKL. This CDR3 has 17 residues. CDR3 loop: CASSQIGGTGSSRPQHF. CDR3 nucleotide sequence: TGCGCCAGCAGCCAGATAGGTGGGACAGGGTCCTCCCGGCCCCAGCATTTT.

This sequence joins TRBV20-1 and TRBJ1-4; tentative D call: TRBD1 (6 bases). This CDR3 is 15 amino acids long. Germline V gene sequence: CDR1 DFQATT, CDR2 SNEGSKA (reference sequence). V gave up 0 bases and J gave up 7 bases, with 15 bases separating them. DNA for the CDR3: TGCAGTGCTAGAGATCTACAGGGCAACACTGAAAAACTGTTTTTT. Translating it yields CSARDLQGNTEKLFF.

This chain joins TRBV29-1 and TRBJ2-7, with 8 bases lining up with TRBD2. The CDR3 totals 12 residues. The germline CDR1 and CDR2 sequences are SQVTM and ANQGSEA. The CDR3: CSLVSGEGEQYF. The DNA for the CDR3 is TGCAGTCTGGTTAGCGGGGAGGGCGAGCAGTACTTC.

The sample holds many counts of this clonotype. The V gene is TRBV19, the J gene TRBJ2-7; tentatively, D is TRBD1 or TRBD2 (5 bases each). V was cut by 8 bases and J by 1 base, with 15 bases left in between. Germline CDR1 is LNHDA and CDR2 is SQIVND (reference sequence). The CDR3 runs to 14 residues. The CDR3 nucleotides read TGTGCCAGTTTGGGGGACCACCGTTCCTACGAGCAGTACTTC. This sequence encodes CASLGDHRSYEQYF.

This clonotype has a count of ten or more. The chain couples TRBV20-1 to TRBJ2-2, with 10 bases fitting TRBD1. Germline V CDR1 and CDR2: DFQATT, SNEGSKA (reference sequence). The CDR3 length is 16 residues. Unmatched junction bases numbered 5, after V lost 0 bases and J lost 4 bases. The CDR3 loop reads CSARDRTGGLTGELFF. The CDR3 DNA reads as TGCAGTGCTAGAGATCGGACAGGGGGACTCACCGGGGAGCTGTTTTTT.

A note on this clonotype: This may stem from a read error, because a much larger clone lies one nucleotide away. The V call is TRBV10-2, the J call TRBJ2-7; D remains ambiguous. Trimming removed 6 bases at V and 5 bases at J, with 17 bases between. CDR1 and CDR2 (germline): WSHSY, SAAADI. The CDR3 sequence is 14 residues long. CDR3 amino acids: CASSQAGQSHEQYF. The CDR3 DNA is TGCGCCAGCAGCCAAGCAGGCCAATCCCACGAGCAGTACTTC.

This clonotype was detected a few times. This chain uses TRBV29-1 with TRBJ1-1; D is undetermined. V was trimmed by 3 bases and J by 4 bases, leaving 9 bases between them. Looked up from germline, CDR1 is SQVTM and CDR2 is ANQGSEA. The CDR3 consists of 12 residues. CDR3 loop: CSVDPAGTEAFF. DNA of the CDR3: TGCAGCGTTGACCCGGCTGGCACTGAAGCTTTCTTT. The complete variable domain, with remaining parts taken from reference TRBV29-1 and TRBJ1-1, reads SAVISQKPSRDICQRGTSLTIQCQVDSQVTMMFWYRQQPGQSLTLIATANQGSEATYESGFVIDKFPISRPNLTFSTLTVSNMSPEDSSIYLCSVDPAGTEAFFGQGTRLTVV.

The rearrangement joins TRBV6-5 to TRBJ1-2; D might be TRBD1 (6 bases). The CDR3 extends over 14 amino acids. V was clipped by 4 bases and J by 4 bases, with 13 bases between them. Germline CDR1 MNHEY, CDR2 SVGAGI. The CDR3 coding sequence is TGTGCCAGCAGTTTCCGGGGGGCTTCCTATGGCTACACCTTC. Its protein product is CASSFRGASYGYTF.

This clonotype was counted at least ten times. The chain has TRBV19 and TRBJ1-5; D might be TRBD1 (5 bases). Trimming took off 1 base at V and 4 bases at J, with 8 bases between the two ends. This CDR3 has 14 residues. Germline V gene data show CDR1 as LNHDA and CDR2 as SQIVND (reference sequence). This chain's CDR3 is CASSIAQANQPQHF. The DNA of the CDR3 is TGTGCCAGTAGTATAGCACAGGCGAATCAGCCCCAGCATTTT.

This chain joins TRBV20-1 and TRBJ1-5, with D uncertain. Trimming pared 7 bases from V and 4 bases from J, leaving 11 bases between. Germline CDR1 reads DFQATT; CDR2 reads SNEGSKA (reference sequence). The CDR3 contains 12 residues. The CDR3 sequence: CSGSSSNQPQHF. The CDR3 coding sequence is TGCAGTGGAAGTTCTAGTAATCAGCCCCAGCATTTT.

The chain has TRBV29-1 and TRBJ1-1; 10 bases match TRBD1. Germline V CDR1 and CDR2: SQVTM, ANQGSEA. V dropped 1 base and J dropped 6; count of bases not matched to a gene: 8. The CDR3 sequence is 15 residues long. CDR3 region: CSVEGDRGKRSEAFF. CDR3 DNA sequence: TGCAGCGTTGAAGGGGACAGGGGAAAACGTTCTGAAGCTTTCTTT.

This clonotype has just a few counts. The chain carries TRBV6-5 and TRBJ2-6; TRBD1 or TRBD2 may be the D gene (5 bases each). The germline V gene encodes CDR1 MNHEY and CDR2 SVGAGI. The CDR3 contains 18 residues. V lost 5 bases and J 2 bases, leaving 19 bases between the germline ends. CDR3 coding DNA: TGTGCCAGCAGTAACCTGGGACGTAGTCGAACTGGGGCCAACGTCCTGACTTTC. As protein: CASSNLGRSRTGANVLTF.

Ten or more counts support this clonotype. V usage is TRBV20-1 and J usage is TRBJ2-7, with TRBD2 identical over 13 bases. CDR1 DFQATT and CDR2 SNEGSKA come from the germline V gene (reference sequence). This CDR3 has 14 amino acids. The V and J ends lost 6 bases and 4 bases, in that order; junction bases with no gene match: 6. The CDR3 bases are TGCAGTGCCGGACTAGCGGGAGTCTCGTACGAGCAGTACTTC. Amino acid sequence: CSAGLAGVSYEQYF.

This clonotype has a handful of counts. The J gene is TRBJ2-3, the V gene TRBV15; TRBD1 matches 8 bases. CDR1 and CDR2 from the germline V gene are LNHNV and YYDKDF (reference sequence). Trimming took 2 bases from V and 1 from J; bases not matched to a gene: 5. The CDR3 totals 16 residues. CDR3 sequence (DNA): TGTGCCACCAGCAGACAGGGGGCGCCCGGCACAGATACGCAGTATTTT. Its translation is CATSRQGAPGTDTQYF.

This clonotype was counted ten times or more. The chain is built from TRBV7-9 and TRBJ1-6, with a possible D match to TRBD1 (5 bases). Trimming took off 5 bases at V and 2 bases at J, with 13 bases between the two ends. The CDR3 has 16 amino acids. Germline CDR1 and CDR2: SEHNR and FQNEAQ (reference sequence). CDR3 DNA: TGTGCCAGCAGCACAACAAGACAGACCTATAATTCACCCCTCCACTTT. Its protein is CASSTTRQTYNSPLHF.

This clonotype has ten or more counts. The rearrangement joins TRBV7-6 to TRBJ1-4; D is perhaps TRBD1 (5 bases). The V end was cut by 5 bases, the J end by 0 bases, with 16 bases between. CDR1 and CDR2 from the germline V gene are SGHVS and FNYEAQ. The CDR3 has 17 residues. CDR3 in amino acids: CASSRRGFFATNEKLFF. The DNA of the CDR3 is TGTGCCAGCAGCCGCCGGGGGTTTTTCGCAACTAATGAAAAACTGTTTTTT. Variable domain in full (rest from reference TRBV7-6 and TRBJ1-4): GAGVSQSPRYKVTKRGQDVALRCDPISGHVSLYWYRQALGQGPEFLTYFNYEAQQDKSGLPNDRFSAERPEGSISTLTIQRTEQRDSAMYRCASSRRGFFATNEKLFFGSGTQLSVL.

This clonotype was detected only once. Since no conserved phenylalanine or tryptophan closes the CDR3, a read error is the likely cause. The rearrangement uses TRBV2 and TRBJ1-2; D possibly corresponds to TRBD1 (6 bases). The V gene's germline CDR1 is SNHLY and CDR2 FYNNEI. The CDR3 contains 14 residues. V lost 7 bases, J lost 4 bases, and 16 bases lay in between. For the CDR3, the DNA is TGTGCCAGCAACCGGGACACCTCTCTCTATGGCTACACCCTC. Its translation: CASNRDTSLYGYTL.

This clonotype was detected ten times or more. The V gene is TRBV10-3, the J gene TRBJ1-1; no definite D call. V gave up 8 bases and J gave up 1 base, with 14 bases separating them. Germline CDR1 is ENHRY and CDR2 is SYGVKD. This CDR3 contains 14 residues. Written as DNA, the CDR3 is TGTGCCATCTCCTGGTCCGCCGGGAACACTGAAGCTTTCTTT. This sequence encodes CAISWSAGNTEAFF.